This T cell receptor beta chain emerged from a study of cytomegalovirus exposure and HLA in healthy donors. Study in general: There were several hundred genotyped donors. Of these, roughly 86% fell in the genetic ancestry cluster associated with self-reported Caucasian donors. Study-wide results and caveats: There were three CMV-associated chains whose specificity for CMV antigens was confirmed in vitro. An assumption of roughly uniform sequencing depth across donors underlay the presence/absence analyses.

Each donor's status was that of a healthy bone marrow donor. The PCR had 60 Vbeta and 13 Jbeta primers. The method was immunoSEQ multiplex PCR; TCRdb's version includes in-frame clones alone and lacks a portion of them. The sample has approximately 130,000 clones; over 8.5% are singletons. This clone has more than one count but fewer than ten. Antigen: not known. Trimming left V 2 bases short and J 4 bases short, with 12 bases between. The germline V gene has CDR1 SGHKS and CDR2 YYEKEE (reference sequence). There are 14 residues in the CDR3. This rearrangement joins TRBV5-5 to TRBJ1-2; D not resolved. Sequenced input: PBMCs. This receptor was taken from a middle-aged woman in good health and CMV-seropositive. DNA for the CDR3: TGTGCCAGCAGCTTCGACTTGCTAGGCTATGGCTACACCTTC. Its protein product is CASSFDLLGYGYTF.